A single sample is the source of the 26 T cell receptor beta chains below, sequenced in a study of T cell changes during pregnancy in multiple sclerosis. Assay used: immunoSEQ multiplex PCR; TCRdb lists only in-frame clones, some missing. The table lists over 50,000 clones, around nine tenths of them singletons, with roughly 5.3% in the top ten. Source material: peripheral blood from another person, used as feeder cells. All receptors derive from a human donor whose cells served as feeder cells for cultures in a pregnancy study.

The J gene is TRBJ1-1, the V gene TRBV30, with TRBD1 as a possible D gene (6 bases). V lost 1 base and J lost 2, with 11 bases in between. This CDR3 is 14 amino acids long. Per germline, CDR1 GTSNPN and CDR2 SVGIG (reference sequence). The DNA for the CDR3 is TGTGCCTGGAGTGCTGACAGGAGTAACACTGAAGCTTTCTTT. This translates into CAWSADRSNTEAFF.

This rearrangement joins TRBV10-3 to TRBJ1-1; 8 nucleotides agree with TRBD1. CDR3 size: 15 residues. The germline CDR1 and CDR2 sequences are ENHRY and SYGVKD. Trimming cost V 4 bases and J 4 bases; bases outside gene matches: 8. CDR3: CAISGGAGGVTEAFF. The CDR3 DNA reads as TGTGCCATCAGTGGTGGGGCAGGGGGCGTCACTGAAGCTTTCTTT.

This chain uses TRBV7-3 with TRBJ2-7, with TRBD2 matching over 8 bases. The germline CDR1 and CDR2 sequences are SGHTA and FQGTGA. The CDR3 covers 14 residues. The V and J ends lost 2 bases and 5 bases, in that order; junction bases with no gene match: 5. The CDR3 bases are TGTGCCAGCAGCTTAGACGGGGGGGCCAACGAGCAGTACTTC. This encodes CASSLDGGANEQYF. Looking up the rest from reference TRBV7-3 and TRBJ2-7 gives the full variable domain: GAGVSQTPSNKVTEKGKYVELRCDPISGHTALYWYRQSLGQGPEFLIYFQGTGAADDSGLPNDRFFAVRPEGSVSTLKIQRTERGDSAVYLCASSLDGGANEQYFGPGTRLTVT.

The genes are TRBV13 and TRBJ1-2; 9 bases map to TRBD1. The CDR3 extends over 15 amino acids. From germline, CDR1 is PRHDT and CDR2 FYEKMQ (reference sequence). V lost 5 bases to trimming and J lost 3 bases; unmatched junction nucleotides: 7. The CDR3 sequence is CASSQRDRVDYGYTF. In nucleotides, the CDR3 is TGTGCCAGCAGCCAGAGGGACAGGGTGGACTATGGCTACACCTTC.

J is TRBJ1-1 and V is TRBV6-1, with a weak D call TRBD1 (5 bases). The CDR3 contains 13 residues. Germline CDR1 and CDR2: MNHNS and SASEGT. Trimming cost V 6 bases and J 6 bases, with 14 bases left between them. The CDR3 bases are TGTGCCAGCAGCCTGGTAGGGGAGTCTGAAGCTTTCTTT. It encodes CASSLVGESEAFF.

This chain joins TRBV20-1 and TRBJ2-7, with D uncertain. Germline lookup yields CDR1 DFQATT and CDR2 SNEGSKA (reference sequence). V lost 6 bases and J 3 bases, leaving 9 bases between the germline ends. The CDR3 extends over 11 amino acids. CDR3 bases: TGCAGTGCCCACCTGTACTACGAGCAGTACTTC. Translated, it gives CSAHLYYEQYF.

The chain uses TRBV21-1 and TRBJ2-2; the table's D call, TRBD1, was not checked against the DNA. TRBV21-1 is designated a pseudogene. CDR3 size: 18 residues. The CDR3 nucleotides are TGTGCCAGCAGCCCCCCCCCTGCCGGGACACGAGGCACCGGGGAGCTGTTTTTT. It codes for CASSPPPAGTRGTGELFF.

This clone was seen a handful of times. J is TRBJ2-4 and V is TRBV21-1. TRBV21-1 is recorded as a pseudogene. The CDR3 totals 17 residues. CDR3 amino acids: CASSNWDPFLAKNIQYF. CDR3 in DNA: TGTGCCAGCAGCAATTGGGACCCCTTCCTAGCCAAAAACATTCAGTACTTC.

The chain uses TRBV4-2 and TRBJ2-5, with TRBD2 matching over 11 bases. Unmatched junction bases numbered 6, after V lost 4 bases and J lost 2 bases. The CDR3 consists of 16 residues. Germline CDR1 and CDR2: LGHNA and YNFKEQ. DNA for the CDR3: TGTGCCAGCAGCCTAGCGGGGGGGCTAGGACAAGAGACCCAGTACTTC. Protein product: CASSLAGGLGQETQYF.

The CDR3 region has the DNA TGCGCCAGCAGAATAGGGACAGGGGTATACGAGCAGTACTTC. This sequence encodes CASRIGTGVYEQYF. This rearrangement joins TRBV5-1 to TRBJ2-7; 10 bases fit TRBD1. V lost 5 bases, J lost 4 bases, and 6 bases stayed unmatched. This CDR3 contains 14 residues. Germline-derived CDR1 and CDR2 are SGHRS and YFSETQ.

The CDR3 nucleotides are TGTGCCAGCAGCTTAGCCGGGTATAGCAATCAGCCCCAGCATTTT. It codes for CASSLAGYSNQPQHF. The gene calls are TRBV11-2 and TRBJ1-5, with unresolved D. V was pared by 1 base and J by 0 bases, with 7 bases between. The CDR3 has 15 amino acids. Germline values: CDR1 SGHAT, CDR2 FQNNGV.

V and J are TRBV7-3 and TRBJ1-3; D is unresolved. V shed 8 bases and J shed 2 bases, with 10 bases lying between them. Germline V lookup: CDR1 SGHTA, CDR2 FQGTGA. This CDR3 comprises 13 residues. CDR3 amino acids: CASAYTTGNTIYF. CDR3 nucleotides: TGTGCCAGCGCCTATACTACTGGAAACACCATATATTTT.

The rearrangement joins TRBV5-4 to TRBJ2-5, with D possibly called TRBD1 or TRBD2 (5 bases each). In germline, CDR1 is SGHNT, CDR2 YYREEE (reference sequence). Trimming took off 2 bases at V and 3 bases at J, with 11 bases between the two ends. This CDR3 spans 14 amino acids. The CDR3 DNA follows: TGTGCCAGCAGCTTATCCGGGACGGAAGAGACCCAGTACTTC. Protein: CASSLSGTEETQYF.

V is TRBV19 and J is TRBJ2-1; D unclear. The CDR3 extends over 13 amino acids. Looked up from germline, CDR1 is LNHDA and CDR2 is SQIVND (reference sequence). V shed 6 bases and J shed 4 bases, with 10 bases lying between them. DNA of the CDR3: TGTGCCAGTAGACAAGGGTCGTACAATGAGCAGTTCTTC. It codes for CASRQGSYNEQFF.

The chain combines TRBV4-1 with TRBJ2-7, with TRBD1 matching over 7 bases. The CDR3 loop spans 14 amino acids. Germline CDR1 is MGHRA and CDR2 is YSYEKL. Germline trimming cut 5 bases from V and 5 bases from J; bases unmatched to any gene: 9. The CDR3 region has the DNA TGCGCCAGCAGCTTAGCCCACAGGGGTAACGAGCAGTACTTC. It specifies CASSLAHRGNEQYF.

This clone occurred a few times. The chain uses TRBV27 and TRBJ2-7; 7 nucleotides match TRBD2. Germline V lookup: CDR1 MNHEY, CDR2 SMNVEV (reference sequence). The V and J ends lost 3 bases and 0 bases, in that order; junction bases with no gene match: 5. The CDR3 runs 15 residues. The CDR3 region has the DNA TGTGCCAGCAGTTTGCTAGCGGAGCCCTCCTACGAGCAGTACTTC. As protein: CASSLLAEPSYEQYF.

This clone was detected once. This sequence joins TRBV4-2 and TRBJ1-3; TRBD1 might be the D (6 bases). With 3 bases removed from V and 0 bases from J, the gap between germline ends came to 15 bases. Looked up from germline, CDR1 is LGHNA and CDR2 is YNFKEQ. The CDR3 has 17 residues. CDR3 sequence (DNA): TGTGCCAGCAGCCAGTCACAGGGCCCTACCTCTGGAAACACCATATATTTT. Translation: CASSQSQGPTSGNTIYF.

CDR3 amino acids: CAISKEGPTNTGELFF. Here the CDR3 DNA reads TGTGCCATCAGTAAGGAGGGGCCCACGAACACCGGGGAGCTGTTTTTT. J is TRBJ2-2 and V is TRBV10-3, with a tentative D call TRBD2 (6 bases). Trimming removed 5 bases at V and 0 bases at J, with 13 bases between. Looked up from germline, CDR1 is ENHRY and CDR2 is SYGVKD. This CDR3 is 16 amino acids long.

The rearrangement uses TRBV4-2 and TRBJ2-7; 8 bases align to TRBD1. CDR3 size: 15 residues. Germline loops: CDR1 LGHNA, CDR2 YNFKEQ. Trimming removed 4 bases from V and 0 bases from J; junction bases left unmatched: 5. CDR3 nucleotide sequence: TGTGCCAGCAGCCTTACAGGGGGACTCTCCTACGAGCAGTACTTC. It encodes CASSLTGGLSYEQYF.

The gene calls are TRBV5-4 and TRBJ2-5, with 8 bases that match TRBD2. The CDR3 has 15 amino acids. The V gene's germline CDR1 is SGHNT and CDR2 YYREEE (reference sequence). J was trimmed by 2 bases and V by 4 bases; bases with no gene match: 7. The CDR3 reads CASSHAGGRQETQYF. Written as DNA, the CDR3 is TGTGCCAGCAGCCATGCGGGGGGACGGCAAGAGACCCAGTACTTC.

V usage is TRBV19 and J usage is TRBJ1-1, with 10 bases fitting TRBD1. The trim removed 8 bases at V and 8 bases at J, leaving 11 bases unmatched. Per germline, CDR1 LNHDA and CDR2 SQIVND (reference sequence). This CDR3 is 14 amino acids long. DNA for the CDR3: TGTGCCAGTGTCCCGGGACAGGGGACGAAGGAAGCTTTCTTT. Translation: CASVPGQGTKEAFF.

This clone was picked up one time. V gene TRBV5-6 combines with J gene TRBJ1-5; D perhaps matches TRBD1 (5 bases). The CDR3 totals 13 residues. With 2 bases removed from V and 7 bases from J, the gap between germline ends came to 10 bases. Germline CDR1 SGHDT, CDR2 YYEEEE. The CDR3 region has the DNA TGTGCCAGCAGCTTTCAGGGAAGACAGCCCCAGCATTTT. It codes for CASSFQGRQPQHF.

The V gene is TRBV18, the J gene TRBJ2-7, with 9 nucleotides matching TRBD2. The V and J ends lost 1 base and 4 bases, in that order; junction bases with no gene match: 8. The length of the CDR3 is 16 residues. Germline-derived CDR1 and CDR2 are KGHSH and LQKENI. CDR3 region: CASSPRGAGGGYEQYF. The CDR3 bases are TGTGCCAGCTCACCACGCGGAGCGGGAGGAGGGTACGAGCAGTACTTC.

The chain combines TRBV11-2 with TRBJ1-2; D unclear. The CDR3 contains 14 residues. V dropped 3 bases and J dropped 3 bases, with 11 bases sitting between them. Per germline, CDR1 SGHAT and CDR2 FQNNGV. DNA of the CDR3: TGTGCCAGCAGCTTGAGAGTAACAGACTATGGCTACACCTTC. It is translated as CASSLRVTDYGYTF. Based on the CDR3 plus reference TRBV11-2 and TRBJ1-2, the full variable domain is EAGVAQSPRYKIIEKRQSVAFWCNPISGHATLYWYQQILGQGPKLLIQFQNNGVVDDSQLPKDRFSAERLKGVDSTLKIQPAKLEDSAVYLCASSLRVTDYGYTFGSGTRLTVV.

This sequence joins TRBV6-6 and TRBJ1-1, with a tentative D call TRBD1 (5 bases). Per the germline V gene, CDR1 is MNHNY and CDR2 is SVGAGI (reference sequence). CDR3 length: 12 residues. V was clipped by 4 bases and J by 7 bases, with 10 bases between them. The CDR3 sequence: CASSLQDIEAFF. Here the CDR3 DNA reads TGTGCCAGCAGTTTACAGGACATTGAAGCTTTCTTT.

The chain joins TRBV5-1 to TRBJ1-2; TRBD1 aligns across 9 bases. The CDR3 loop spans 14 amino acids. V lost 4 bases, J lost 7 bases, and 8 bases stayed unmatched. Germline V CDR1 and CDR2: SGHRS, YFSETQ. The CDR3 loop reads CASSTLQGAIGYTF. The CDR3 coding sequence is TGCGCCAGCAGCACATTACAGGGGGCGATTGGCTACACCTTC.